Listed below are T cell receptor beta chains from one sample, sequenced in a study of T cell responses to AZD1222 COVID-19 vaccine. Assay: immunoSEQ multiplex PCR; the TCRdb copy retains only in-frame clones and omits some. The repertoire holds 55,000 to 70,000 clones, about 88% seen once, with roughly 8% in the top ten. This specimen consisted of peripheral blood, obtained on day 0 of AZD1222 vaccination. All receptors derive from an adult in good health. Both conserved end residues are part of each CDR3. The D gene is left open where the match is weak. Clone size, where shown, is once, few, many, or a class for clones that have expanded.

TRBJ1-6 | TRBD1 | TRBV7-9 | few | TGTGCCAGCAGCTTCTCTACCCTAGGACAGGGTCATAATTCACCCCTCCACTTT | CASSFSTLGQGHNSPLHF
TRBJ2-5 | . | TRBV7-2 | . | TGTGCCAGCAGCCCCCAACCAGGGGATCAAGAGACCCAGTACTTC | CASSPQPGDQETQYF
TRBJ1-1 | . | TRBV28 | . | TGTGCCAGCAGTGAACAGGGCCTAGGGACTGAAGCTTTCTTT | CASSEQGLGTEAFF
TRBJ1-2 | . | TRBV2 | . | TGTGCCAGCAGTGTAGGCCCGATTGAGGGCTACACCTTC | CASSVGPIEGYTF
TRBJ2-5 | TRBD2 | TRBV29-1 | . | TGCAGCGTTGAGACTAGCGGGAAAAGGGTACAGTACTTC | CSVETSGKRVQYF
TRBJ2-1 | TRBD1 | TRBV7-2 | . | TGTGCCAGCAGCTCTGGGACAGGGACTGAGCAGTTCTTC | CASSSGTGTEQFF
TRBJ2-7 | TRBD2 | TRBV29-1 | . | TGCAGCGAGCGGGGACTAGCGGGAGTATACGAGCAGTACTTC | CSERGLAGVYEQYF
TRBJ2-1 | TRBD2 | TRBV27 | . | TGTGCCAGCAGTTTCGGGAGCGGGAGTTACAATGAGCAGTTCTTC | CASSFGSGSYNEQFF
TRBJ1-2 | . | TRBV6-5 | . | TGTGCCAGCAGTTACCTTAGGGGGGATGGCTACACCTTC | CASSYLRGDGYTF
TRBJ1-2 | TRBD1 | TRBV3-1/TRBV3-2 | . | TGTGCCAGCAGCCAAGGGCGCAGGGGGGAATTCTATGGCTACACCTTC | CASSQGRRGEFYGYTF
TRBJ1-1 | . | TRBV3-1/TRBV3-2 | . | TGTGCCAGCAGCCAAGATCGTATCCTGAGACACCAAAGGAACACTGAAGCCTTCTTT | CASSQDRILRHQRNTEAFF
TRBJ2-3 | . | TRBV3-1/TRBV3-2 | . | TGTGCCAGCAGCCAACTCCCCCGTTCGGATACGCAGTATTTT | CASSQLPRSDTQYF
TRBJ2-1 | . | TRBV6-4 | . | TGTGCCAGCAGTGATGGTGCAGTCAATGAGCAGTTCTTC | CASSDGAVNEQFF
TRBJ2-7 | . | TRBV6-2/TRBV6-3 | . | TGTGCCAGCAGTTACTCGACATGGAGGGAGCAGTACTTC | CASSYSTWREQYF
TRBJ1-2 | . | TRBV6-5 | . | TGTGCCAGCAGTTCAGGGAGATTCGGTGGCTACACCTTC | CASSSGRFGGYTF
TRBJ1-4 | TRBD1 | TRBV25-1 | few | TGTGCCAGCAGCCCCAGGGGGGGCCCTTTGTTAACTGAAAAACTGTTTTTT | CASSPRGGPLLTEKLFF
TRBJ2-1 | TRBD2 | TRBV5-1 | . | TGCGCCAGCAGCTCCGAGCGGGGGCCCTACAATGAGCAGTTCTTC | CASSSERGPYNEQFF
TRBJ2-1 | TRBD2 | TRBV6-2/TRBV6-3 | . | TGTGCCAGCAGCCCCTCCGGGACTAGGCCCTACAATGAGCAGTTCTTC | CASSPSGTRPYNEQFF
TRBJ1-5 | . | TRBV10-2 | . | TGCGCCAGCAGTGAAAAAGCCCTTTCGCATCAGCCCCAGCATTTT | CASSEKALSHQPQHF
TRBJ2-7 | . | TRBV5-1 | . | TGCGCCAGCTTCGGTGGGCCCAGCACATTGGAGCAGTACTTC | CASFGGPSTLEQYF
TRBJ2-2 | TRBD1 | TRBV5-1 | once | TGCGCCAGCAGCTTGATGGCAGGGGGCAAAACCGGGGAGCTGTTTTTT | CASSLMAGGKTGELFF
TRBJ1-1 | TRBD1 | TRBV30 | . | TGTGCCTGGAGTGTAGGGACAGGGGTGGGCACTGAAGCTTTCTTT | CAWSVGTGVGTEAFF
TRBJ1-6 | . | TRBV9 | . | TGTGCCAGCAGCCGTCTGGAGGGCGGTAATTCACCCCTCCACTTT | CASSRLEGGNSPLHF
TRBJ1-2 | . | TRBV6-5 | . | TGTGCCAGCAGTTATCCCGGGGCGAGCTATGGCTACACCTTC | CASSYPGASYGYTF
TRBJ1-1 | . | TRBV28 | . | TGTGCCAGCAGTTTAATGAGGGGGACGAACACTGAAGCTTTCTTT | CASSLMRGTNTEAFF
TRBJ1-1 | . | TRBV6-5 | . | TGTGCCAGCAGTTACTCCAAGAACACTGAAGCTTTCTTT | CASSYSKNTEAFF
TRBJ2-2 | . | TRBV2 | . | TGTGCCAGCAGTGTCGCGCTAGAGGCGACCGGGGAGCTGTTTTTT | CASSVALEATGELFF
TRBJ2-1 | TRBD2 | TRBV4-1 | . | TGCGCCAGCAGCCAAGCTCCGGGACTAGCGGGAGGAGGGTCCTACAATGAGCAGTTCTTC | CASSQAPGLAGGGSYNEQFF
TRBJ2-7 | . | TRBV6-5 | . | TGTGCCAGCAGGAATTGGGGGGTTCGGTACGAGCAGTACTTC | CASRNWGVRYEQYF
TRBJ1-1 | . | TRBV11-1 | . | TGTGCCAGCAGCTTAGAAAAGAACTTGAGAGCTTTCTTT | CASSLEKNLRAFF
TRBJ2-1 | . | TRBV6-1 | . | TGTGCCAGCAGTGAATGGTACAATGAGCAGTTCTTC | CASSEWYNEQFF
TRBJ1-2 | . | TRBV11-2 | . | TGTGCCAGCAGCGCCGTTCAGGGAAGGGGCCACTATGGCTACACCTTC | CASSAVQGRGHYGYTF
TRBJ2-3 | TRBD2 | TRBV5-4 | . | TGTGCCAGCAGCTTGGAGACTAGCGGGAGTGCGGATACGCAGTATTTT | CASSLETSGSADTQYF
TRBJ1-1 | TRBD1 | TRBV6-5 | . | TGTGCCAGCAGTACTCGGACAGGGGGTACTGAAGCTTTCTTT | CASSTRTGGTEAFF
TRBJ2-7 | . | TRBV5-1 | . | TGCGCCAGCAGCCTGGACCATTATTCCTACGAGCAGTACTTC | CASSLDHYSYEQYF
TRBJ1-2 | TRBD1 | TRBV28 | once | TGTGCCAGCAGTGGGACAGGGGGGACCTATGGCTACACCTTC | CASSGTGGTYGYTF
TRBJ2-6 | . | TRBV5-1 | . | TGCGCCAGCAGCTTAAGTGTGTCTGGGGCCAACGTCCTGACTTTC | CASSLSVSGANVLTF
TRBJ1-1 | . | TRBV10-1 | . | TGCGCCAGCAGTCCCAGAGGGGTCGGTGGAGCTTTCTTT | CASSPRGVGGAFF
TRBJ2-7 | TRBD1 | TRBV9 | . | TGTGCCAGCAGCGTAGAGGCCGGGACAGTTAGCTCCTACGAGCAGTACTTC | CASSVEAGTVSSYEQYF
TRBJ2-1 | . | TRBV7-9 | . | TGTGCCAGCAGTGAGGGCCAAAAACCCTACAATGAGCAGTTCTTC | CASSEGQKPYNEQFF
TRBJ1-2 | . | TRBV5-4 | . | TGTGCCAGCAGCTTGGAAGGAAAACGGGGTGGCTACACCTTC | CASSLEGKRGGYTF
TRBJ2-7 | . | TRBV5-1 | . | TGCGCCAGCAGCTACCGCGGTGGCAGGGGTGACGAGCAGTACTTC | CASSYRGGRGDEQYF
TRBJ2-3 | TRBD1 | TRBV27 | . | TGTGCCAGCCAACCGGGACAGGGGTATGGTACGCAGTATTTT | CASQPGQGYGTQYF
TRBJ2-1 | . | TRBV7-8 | . | TGTGCCAGCAGCTTAGCGGTAGCTCGAAGGGGCTACAATGAGCAGTTCTTC | CASSLAVARRGYNEQFF
TRBJ1-2 | . | TRBV3-1/TRBV3-2 | . | TGTGCCAGCAGCCAAGATGAGGTTTACTATGGCTACACCTTC | CASSQDEVYYGYTF
TRBJ1-5 | TRBD1 | TRBV19 | . | TGTGCCAGTAGTATAATGACAGGGAGTCAGCCCCAGCATTTT | CASSIMTGSQPQHF
TRBJ1-2 | . | TRBV29-1 | once | TGCAGCGTTGATCCACGGGCGGGCCCCGCTAACTATGGCTACACCTTC | CSVDPRAGPANYGYTF
TRBJ1-2 | TRBD1 | TRBV11-2 | . | TGTGCCAGCAGCTTAGCAGGGGGCCAGGGCTACACCTTC | CASSLAGGQGYTF
TRBJ2-2 | TRBD2 | TRBV28 | . | TGTGCCAGCAGTTTACCCGGACTAGCGGGAAGTGGGGGCGGGGAGCTGTTTTTT | CASSLPGLAGSGGGELFF
TRBJ1-1 | . | TRBV19 | . | TGTGCCAGTAGTGTGTGGGGCACTGAAGCTTTCTTT | CASSVWGTEAFF
TRBJ1-1 | . | TRBV6-5 | . | TGTGCCAGCAGCCGGACAGCGTACACTGAAGCTTTCTTT | CASSRTAYTEAFF
TRBJ1-6 | . | TRBV7-2 | . | TGTGCCAGCAGGACGGGAGGGCTATCTTCACCCCTCCACTTT | CASRTGGLSSPLHF
TRBJ1-2 | . | TRBV3-1/TRBV3-2 | . | TGTGCCAGCAGCCAAGAACTGCTGGAAGGATATGGCTACACCTTC | CASSQELLEGYGYTF
TRBJ2-1 | TRBD2 | TRBV27 | . | TGTGCCAGCAGTTTACCTTACAGGACTAGCGGCTACAATGAGCAGTTCTTC | CASSLPYRTSGYNEQFF